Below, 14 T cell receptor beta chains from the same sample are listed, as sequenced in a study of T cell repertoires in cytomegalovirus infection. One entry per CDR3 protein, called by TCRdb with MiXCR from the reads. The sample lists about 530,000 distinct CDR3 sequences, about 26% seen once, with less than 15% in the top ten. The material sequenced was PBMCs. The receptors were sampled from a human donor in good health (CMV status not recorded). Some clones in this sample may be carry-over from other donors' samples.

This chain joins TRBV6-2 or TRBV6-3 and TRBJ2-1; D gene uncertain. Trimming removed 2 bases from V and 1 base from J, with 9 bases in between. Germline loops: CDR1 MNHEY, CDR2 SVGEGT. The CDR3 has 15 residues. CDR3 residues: CASSYDPRSYNEQFF. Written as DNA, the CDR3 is TGTGCCAGCAGTTACGACCCGCGATCCTACAATGAGCAGTTCTTC.

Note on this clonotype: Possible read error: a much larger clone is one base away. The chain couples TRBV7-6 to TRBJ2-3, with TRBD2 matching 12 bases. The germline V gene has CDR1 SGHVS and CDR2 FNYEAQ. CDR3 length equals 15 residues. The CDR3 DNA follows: TGTTCCAGCAGCTCTAGCGGGAGGGCACCAGATACGCAGTATTTT. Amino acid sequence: CSSSSSGRAPDTQYF. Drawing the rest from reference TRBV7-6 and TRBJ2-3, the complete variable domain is GAGVSQSPRYKVTKRGQDVALRCDPISGHVSLYWYRQALGQGPEFLTYFNYEAQQDKSGLPNDRFSAERPEGSISTLTIQRTEQRDSAMYRCSSSSSGRAPDTQYFGPGTRLTVL.

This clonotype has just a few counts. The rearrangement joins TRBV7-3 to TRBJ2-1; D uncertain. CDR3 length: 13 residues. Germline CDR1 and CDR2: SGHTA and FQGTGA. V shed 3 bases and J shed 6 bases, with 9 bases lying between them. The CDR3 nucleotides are TGTGCCAGCAGCTTCGGACCCTTCAATGAGCAGTTCTTC. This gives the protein CASSFGPFNEQFF.

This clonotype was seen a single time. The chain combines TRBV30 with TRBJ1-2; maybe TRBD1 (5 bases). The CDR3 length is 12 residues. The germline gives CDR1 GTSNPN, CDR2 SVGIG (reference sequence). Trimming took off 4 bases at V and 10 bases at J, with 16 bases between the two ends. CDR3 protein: CAWTPGAGTYTF. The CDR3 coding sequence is TGTGCCTGGACCCCTGGGGCAGGCACCTACACCTTC.

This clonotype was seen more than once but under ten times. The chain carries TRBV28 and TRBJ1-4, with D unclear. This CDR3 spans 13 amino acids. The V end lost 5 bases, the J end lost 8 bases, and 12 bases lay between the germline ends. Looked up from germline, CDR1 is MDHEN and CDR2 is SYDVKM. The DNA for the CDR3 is TGTGCCAGCAGTATGGAATCGGAGGAAAAACTGTTTTTT. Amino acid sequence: CASSMESEEKLFF.

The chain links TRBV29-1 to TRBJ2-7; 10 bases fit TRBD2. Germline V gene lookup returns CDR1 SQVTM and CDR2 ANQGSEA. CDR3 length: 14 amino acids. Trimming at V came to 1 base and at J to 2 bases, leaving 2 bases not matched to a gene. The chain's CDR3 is CSVEGTSGTYEQYF. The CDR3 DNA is TGCAGCGTTGAAGGGACTAGCGGTACCTACGAGCAGTACTTC.

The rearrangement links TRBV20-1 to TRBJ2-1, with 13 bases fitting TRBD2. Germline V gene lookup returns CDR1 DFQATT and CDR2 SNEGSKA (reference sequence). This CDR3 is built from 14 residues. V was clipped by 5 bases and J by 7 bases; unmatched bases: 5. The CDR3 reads CSAPGLAGVNEQFF. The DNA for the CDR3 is TGCAGTGCTCCCGGACTAGCGGGGGTAAATGAGCAGTTCTTC.

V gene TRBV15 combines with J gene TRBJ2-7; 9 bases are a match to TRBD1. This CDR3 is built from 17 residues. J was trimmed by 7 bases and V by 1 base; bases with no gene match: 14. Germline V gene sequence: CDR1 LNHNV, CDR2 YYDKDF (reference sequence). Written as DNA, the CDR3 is TGTGCCACCAGCAGAGGTGGGGGTGGACAGGGGCGGCTAGAGCAGTACTTC. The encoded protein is CATSRGGGGQGRLEQYF.

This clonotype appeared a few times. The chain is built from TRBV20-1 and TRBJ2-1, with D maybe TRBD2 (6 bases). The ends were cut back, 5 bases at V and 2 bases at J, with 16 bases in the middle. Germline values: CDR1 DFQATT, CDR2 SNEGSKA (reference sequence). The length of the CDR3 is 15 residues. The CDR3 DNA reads TGCAGTGCTCGCGGGGTAGCGTGGCCCTACAATGAGCAGTTCTTC. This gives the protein CSARGVAWPYNEQFF.

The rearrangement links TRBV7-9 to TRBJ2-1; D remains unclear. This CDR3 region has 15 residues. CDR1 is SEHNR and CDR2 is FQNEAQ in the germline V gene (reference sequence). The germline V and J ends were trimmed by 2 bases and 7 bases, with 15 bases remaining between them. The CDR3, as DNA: TGTGCCAGCAGCTTAAGTCTGGCGAACAAAAATGAGCAGTTCTTC. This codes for CASSLSLANKNEQFF.

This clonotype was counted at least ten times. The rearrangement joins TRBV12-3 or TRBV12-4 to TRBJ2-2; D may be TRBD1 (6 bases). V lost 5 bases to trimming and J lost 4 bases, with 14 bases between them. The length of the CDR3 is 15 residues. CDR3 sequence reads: CASSPTTGLTGELFF. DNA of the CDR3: TGTGCCAGCAGTCCTACTACAGGGCTCACCGGGGAGCTGTTTTTT.

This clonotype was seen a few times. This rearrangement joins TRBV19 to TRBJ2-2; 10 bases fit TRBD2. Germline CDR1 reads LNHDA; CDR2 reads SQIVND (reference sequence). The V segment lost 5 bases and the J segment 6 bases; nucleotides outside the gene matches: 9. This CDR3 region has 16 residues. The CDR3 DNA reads TGTGCCAGTAGTGCGCCCGGGACTAGCGTGGCCGGGGAGCTGTTTTTT. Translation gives CASSAPGTSVAGELFF.

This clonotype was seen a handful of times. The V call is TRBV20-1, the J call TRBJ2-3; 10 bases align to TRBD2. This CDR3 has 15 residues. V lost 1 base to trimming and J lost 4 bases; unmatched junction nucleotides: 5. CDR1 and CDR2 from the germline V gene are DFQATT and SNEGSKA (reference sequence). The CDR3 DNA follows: TGCAGTGCTAGAGCCCCTAGCGGGAGTTCAGATACGCAGTATTTT. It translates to CSARAPSGSSDTQYF.

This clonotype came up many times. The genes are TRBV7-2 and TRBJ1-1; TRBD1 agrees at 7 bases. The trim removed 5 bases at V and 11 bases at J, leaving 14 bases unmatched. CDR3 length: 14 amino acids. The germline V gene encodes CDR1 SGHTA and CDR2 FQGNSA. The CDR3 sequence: CASSRDSYGVDAFF. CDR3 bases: TGTGCCAGCAGCCGGGACAGTTACGGGGTGGATGCTTTCTTT.